This is a list of T cell receptor beta chains from one sample in a study of identical twins. TCRdb ran MiXCR on the 5' RACE reads and lists one entry per CDR3 protein. This sample has roughly 750,000 distinct CDR3 sequences, with less than 25% found just once. This sample also appeared in a second study, on T cells expressing NK-cell markers.

The sequencing sample was made of PBMCs. These receptors were obtained from a young woman in good health. The CDR3 runs from the conserved cysteine through the conserved F or W. D genes are given only for firm matches. Size tells how often a clone was seen (once, few, many) or the class of an expanded clone, and some rows leave it out.

>-|TRBD2|TRBV20-1|TRBJ2-3
CSANGLATDTQYF
TGCAGTGCGAACGGACTAGCCACAGATACGCAGTATTTT
>few|-|TRBV19|TRBJ2-7
CASSRAGVDYEQYF
TGTGCCAGTAGCAGGGCAGGGGTAGACTACGAGCAGTACTTC
>few|-|TRBV7-9|TRBJ1-1
CASSLGQGRGGTEAFF
TGTGCCAGCAGCCTTGGGCAGGGGCGGGGGGGCACTGAAGCTTTCTTT
>-|-|TRBV28|TRBJ2-3
CASSPSDLLEGTDTQYF
TGTGCCAGCAGTCCCTCCGACCTCCTCGAAGGCACAGATACGCAGTATTTT
>-|TRBD2|TRBV7-2|TRBJ2-2
CASSLGPSGTTGELFF
TGTGCCAGCAGCTTAGGGCCTAGCGGGACCACCGGGGAGCTGTTTTTT
>few|-|TRBV11-2|TRBJ2-1
CASSRLVLHEQFF
TGTGCCAGCAGCCGACTAGTGCTCCATGAGCAGTTCTTC
>-|-|TRBV3-1|TRBJ2-1
CASSPPSSPVQFF
TGTGCCAGCAGCCCACCCTCTAGCCCCGTGCAGTTCTTC
>many|-|TRBV4-1|TRBJ2-2
CASSQEFQTFNTGELFF
TGCGCCAGCAGCCAAGAGTTTCAGACTTTTAACACCGGGGAGCTGTTTTTT
>-|TRBD1|TRBV10-3|TRBJ2-7
CAISRQGGWEQYF
TGTGCCATCAGTCGACAGGGGGGCTGGGAGCAGTACTTC
>few|-|TRBV6-5|TRBJ1-5
CASSYSQGGIQPQHF
TGTGCCAGCAGTTATTCCCAGGGAGGTATTCAGCCCCAGCATTTT
>-|TRBD1|TRBV12-3/TRBV12-4|TRBJ2-2
CASSTPQGVTGELFF
TGTGCCAGCAGTACCCCACAGGGGGTCACCGGGGAGCTGTTTTTT
>many|-|TRBV12-3/TRBV12-4|TRBJ2-3
CASSLNRLSAGPQYF
TGTGCCAGCAGTTTAAATCGCCTTTCGGCCGGCCCGCAGTATTTT
>-|TRBD2|TRBV10-1|TRBJ2-2
CASSVAGVSELFF
TGCGCCAGCAGTGTAGCGGGAGTTTCGGAGCTGTTTTTT
>many|TRBD1|TRBV19|TRBJ1-1
CASTRQGRHTEAFF
TGTGCCAGTACCCGACAGGGGCGACACACTGAAGCTTTCTTT
>-|-|TRBV20-1|TRBJ1-1
CSARGHSEKAFF
TGCAGTGCTAGAGGTCACAGTGAGAAAGCTTTCTTT
>many|TRBD1|TRBV4-3|TRBJ1-4
CASSTGQGNEKLFF
TGCGCCAGCAGTACTGGACAGGGGAATGAAAAACTGTTTTTT
>-|-|TRBV27|TRBJ1-1
CASSFEGYTEAFF
TGTGCCAGCAGTTTCGAGGGGTACACTGAAGCTTTCTTT
>-|TRBD2|TRBV29-1|TRBJ2-1
CRGRQLAGPQRDEQFF
TGCAGGGGAAGACAACTAGCGGGACCCCAAAGGGATGAGCAGTTCTTC
>-|TRBD1|TRBV7-6|TRBJ2-5
CASSLGPGQGKVETQYF
TGTGCCAGCAGCTTGGGACCCGGACAGGGCAAGGTGGAGACCCAGTACTTC
>-|TRBD2|TRBV5-1|TRBJ2-5
CASSAGGPVKETQYF
TGCGCCAGCAGCGCGGGGGGGCCGGTAAAAGAGACCCAGTACTTC
>few|-|TRBV10-3|TRBJ2-7
CAISESAGAPYEQYF
TGTGCCATCAGTGAGTCGGCGGGGGCCCCCTACGAGCAGTACTTC
>many|-|TRBV20-1|TRBJ1-4
CSASNYRNEKLFF
TGCAGTGCTAGCAATTACAGAAATGAAAAACTGTTTTTT
>-|-|TRBV15|TRBJ2-7
CATSPSVFLYEQYF
TGTGCCACCAGCCCGTCGGTTTTCCTCTACGAGCAGTACTTC
>few|-|TRBV20-1|TRBJ2-7
CSVPRPRSYEQYF
TGCAGTGTGCCTCGACCGCGCTCCTACGAGCAGTACTTC
>-|-|TRBV4-3|TRBJ1-1
CASSQDPIPRETEAFF
TGCGCCAGCAGCCAAGATCCGATTCCCAGGGAGACTGAAGCTTTCTTT
>many|TRBD1|TRBV20-1|TRBJ1-5
CSAQGGSQPQHF
TGCAGTGCGCAGGGGGGAAGTCAGCCCCAGCATTTT
>-|TRBD2|TRBV15|TRBJ2-1
CATSRDLAGGEQFF
TGTGCCACCAGCAGAGACCTAGCGGGTGGTGAGCAGTTCTTC
>few|-|TRBV18|TRBJ2-1
CASSPREGVNNEQFF
TGTGCCAGCTCACCACGAGAGGGGGTCAACAATGAGCAGTTCTTC
>-|TRBD2|TRBV12-3/TRBV12-4|TRBJ2-7
CASSLLRTRDEQYF
TGTGCCAGCAGTTTATTGCGGACTAGAGACGAGCAGTACTTC
>few|TRBD1|TRBV12-3/TRBV12-4|TRBJ2-1
CASSHTGTGYYNEQFF
TGTGCCAGCAGTCACACCGGGACAGGGTACTACAATGAGCAGTTCTTC
>few|-|TRBV12-3/TRBV12-4|TRBJ2-7
CASSPRERVGEQYF
TGTGCCAGCAGCCCCAGGGAAAGGGTCGGCGAGCAGTACTTC
>few|-|TRBV4-3|TRBJ2-7
CASSQEEGRREQYF
TGCGCCAGCAGCCAAGAAGAGGGGCGAAGAGAGCAGTACTTC
>many|-|TRBV6-4|TRBJ2-1
CASMLGGYEQFF
TGTGCCAGCATGCTTGGGGGCTATGAGCAGTTCTTC
>few|-|TRBV6-1|TRBJ2-1
CASTYPRTTRPINEQFF
TGTGCCAGCACCTACCCCCGAACTACTCGGCCCATCAATGAGCAGTTCTTC
>-|TRBD2|TRBV20-1|TRBJ2-3
CSASASGGGTDTQYF
TGCAGTGCTAGCGCTAGCGGGGGGGGAACAGATACGCAGTATTTT
>few|TRBD1|TRBV7-3|TRBJ1-6
CASSRDSFFGSPLHF
TGTGCCAGCAGCCGGGACAGCTTCTTCGGCTCACCCCTCCACTTT
>-|TRBD2|TRBV12-3/TRBV12-4|TRBJ2-7
CASNFHGPGLAGGRYEQYF
TGTGCCAGCAACTTTCATGGGCCGGGACTAGCGGGGGGAAGGTACGAGCAGTACTTC
>many|TRBD1|TRBV5-1|TRBJ1-5
CASSKTGTGDQPQHF
TGCGCCAGCAGCAAAACCGGGACAGGGGATCAGCCCCAGCATTTT
>few|-|TRBV12-3/TRBV12-4|TRBJ2-3
CASSLRAPSTDTQYF
TGTGCCAGCAGTTTGCGCGCGCCCAGCACAGATACGCAGTATTTT
>many|-|TRBV10-3|TRBJ1-6
CAISDSRSGESPLHF
TGTGCCATCAGCGACTCCCGGTCCGGAGAGTCACCCCTCCACTTT
>once|-|TRBV5-6|TRBJ2-2
CASSFPVQGPTGELFF
TGTGCCAGCAGCTTTCCGGTACAGGGCCCCACCGGGGAGCTGTTTTTT
>-|-|TRBV12-3/TRBV12-4|TRBJ2-1
CASSLRMVGGSYNEQFF
TGTGCCAGCAGCTTACGCATGGTGGGGGGCTCCTACAATGAGCAGTTCTTC